This T cell receptor beta chain was found in a study of shared clonotypes between healthy human individuals. The study, taken as a whole, reports: Memory subsets generally showed smaller estimated richness than naive subsets did.

The material for each subset, its genomic DNA, was split evenly across several immunoSEQ plates. Only in-frame clones appear in the TCRdb table, and some are missing; sequencing was by immunoSEQ multiplex PCR. Of some 2 million clones in the sample, roughly 94% were seen once. Germline V gene sequence: CDR1 SGHNT, CDR2 YYREEE (reference sequence). Unmatched junction bases numbered 9, after V lost 3 bases and J lost 2 bases. This CDR3 comprises 16 residues. A word on this clone: Its antigen remains unknown.

Sequenced material: naive CD4+ T cells sorted from blood. As to subset: CD45RA+ positively selected. The origin of this receptor is a man between 18 and 35 years old in good health. This rearrangement joins TRBV5-4 to TRBJ1-1, with TRBD1 matching over 8 bases. The CDR3 DNA reads as TGTGCCAGCAGCTCCTATGGACAGGGTCTTAACACTGAAGCTTTCTTT. Amino acids: CASSSYGQGLNTEAFF.